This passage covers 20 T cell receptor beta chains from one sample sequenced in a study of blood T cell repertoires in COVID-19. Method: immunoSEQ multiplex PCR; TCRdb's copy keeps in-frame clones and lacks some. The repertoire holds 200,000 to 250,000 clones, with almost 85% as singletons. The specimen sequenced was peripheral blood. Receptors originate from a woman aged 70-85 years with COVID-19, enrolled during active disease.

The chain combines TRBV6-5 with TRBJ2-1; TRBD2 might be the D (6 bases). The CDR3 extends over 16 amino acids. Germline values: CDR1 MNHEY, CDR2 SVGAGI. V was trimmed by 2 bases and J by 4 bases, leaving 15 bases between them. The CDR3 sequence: CASSYRLGTSYNEQFF. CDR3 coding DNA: TGTGCCAGCAGTTACCGGTTAGGGACTTCATACAATGAGCAGTTCTTC.

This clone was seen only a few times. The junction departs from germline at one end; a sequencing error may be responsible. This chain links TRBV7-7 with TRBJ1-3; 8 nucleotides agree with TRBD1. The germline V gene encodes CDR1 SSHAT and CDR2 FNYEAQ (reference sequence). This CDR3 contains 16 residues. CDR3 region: CASSPRQGNVGNTIYF. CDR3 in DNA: TGTGCTAGCAGCCCGAGACAGGGGAATGTAGGAAACACCATATATTTT.

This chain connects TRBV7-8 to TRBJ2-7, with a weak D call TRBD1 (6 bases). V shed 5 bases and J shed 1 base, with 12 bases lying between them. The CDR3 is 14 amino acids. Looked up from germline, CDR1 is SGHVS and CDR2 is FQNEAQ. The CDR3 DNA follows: TGTGCCAGCAGCGTTGACAGGAATTCCTACGAGCAGTACTTC. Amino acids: CASSVDRNSYEQYF.

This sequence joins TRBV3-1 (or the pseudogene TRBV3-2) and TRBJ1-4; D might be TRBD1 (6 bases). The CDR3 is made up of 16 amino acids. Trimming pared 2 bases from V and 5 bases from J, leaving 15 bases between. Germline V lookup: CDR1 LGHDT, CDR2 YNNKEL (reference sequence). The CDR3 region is CASSQWVTGANEKLFF. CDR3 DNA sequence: TGTGCCAGCAGCCAATGGGTGACAGGCGCGAATGAAAAACTGTTTTTT.

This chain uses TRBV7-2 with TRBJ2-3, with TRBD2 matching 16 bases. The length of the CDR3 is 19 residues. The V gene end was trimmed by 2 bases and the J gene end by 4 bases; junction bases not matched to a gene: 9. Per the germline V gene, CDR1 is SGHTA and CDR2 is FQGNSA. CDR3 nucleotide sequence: TGTGCCAGCAGCTTACCCGGGACTAGCGGGAGGGCCATGGCAGATACGCAGTATTTT. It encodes CASSLPGTSGRAMADTQYF.

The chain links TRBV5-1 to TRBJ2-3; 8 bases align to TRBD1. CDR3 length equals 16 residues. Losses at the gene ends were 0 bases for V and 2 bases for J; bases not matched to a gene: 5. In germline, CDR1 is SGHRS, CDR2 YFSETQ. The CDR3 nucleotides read TGCGCCAGCAGCTTGGATGGCAGGGGGCTCACAGATACGCAGTATTTT. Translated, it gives CASSLDGRGLTDTQYF.

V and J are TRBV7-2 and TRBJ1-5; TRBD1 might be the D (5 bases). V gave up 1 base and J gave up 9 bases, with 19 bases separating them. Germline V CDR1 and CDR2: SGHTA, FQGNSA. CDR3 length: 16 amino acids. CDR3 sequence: CASSLGLSGEQGPQHF. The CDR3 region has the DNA TGTGCCAGCAGCTTAGGCTTGTCGGGGGAGCAGGGGCCCCAGCATTTT.

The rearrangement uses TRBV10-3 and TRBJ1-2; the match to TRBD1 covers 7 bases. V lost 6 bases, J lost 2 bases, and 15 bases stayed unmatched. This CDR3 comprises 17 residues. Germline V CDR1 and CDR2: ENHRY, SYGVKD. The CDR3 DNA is TGTGCCATCAGCCCTAAACTCGGGACAGACACGAACTATGGCTACACCTTC. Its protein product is CAISPKLGTDTNYGYTF.

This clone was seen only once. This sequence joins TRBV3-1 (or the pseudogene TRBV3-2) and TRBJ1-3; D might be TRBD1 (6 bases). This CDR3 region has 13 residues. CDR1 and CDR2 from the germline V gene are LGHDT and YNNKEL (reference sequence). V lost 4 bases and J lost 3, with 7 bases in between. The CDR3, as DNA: TGTGCCAGCAGCCGGACAGATGGAAACACCATATATTTT. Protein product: CASSRTDGNTIYF.

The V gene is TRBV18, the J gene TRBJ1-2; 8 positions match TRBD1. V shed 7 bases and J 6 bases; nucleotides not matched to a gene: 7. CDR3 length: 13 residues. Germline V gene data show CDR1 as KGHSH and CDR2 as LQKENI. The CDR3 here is CASLRTGIDGYTF. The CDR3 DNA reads TGTGCCAGCTTACGGACAGGGATCGATGGCTACACCTTC.

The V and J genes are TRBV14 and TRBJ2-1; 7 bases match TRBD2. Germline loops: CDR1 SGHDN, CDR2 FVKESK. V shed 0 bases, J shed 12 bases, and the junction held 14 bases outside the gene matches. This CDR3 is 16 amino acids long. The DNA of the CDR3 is TGTGCCAGCAGCCAAGATTTAGTTTCAGCGGGAAATCCGCAGTTCTTC. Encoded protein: CASSQDLVSAGNPQFF.

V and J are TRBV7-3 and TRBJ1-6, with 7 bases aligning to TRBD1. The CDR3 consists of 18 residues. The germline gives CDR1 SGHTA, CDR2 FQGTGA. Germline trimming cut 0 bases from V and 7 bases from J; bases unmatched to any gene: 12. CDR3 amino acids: CASSLTPNLRDRNSPLHF. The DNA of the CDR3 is TGTGCCAGCAGCTTAACTCCAAATCTCCGGGACAGAAATTCACCCCTCCACTTT.

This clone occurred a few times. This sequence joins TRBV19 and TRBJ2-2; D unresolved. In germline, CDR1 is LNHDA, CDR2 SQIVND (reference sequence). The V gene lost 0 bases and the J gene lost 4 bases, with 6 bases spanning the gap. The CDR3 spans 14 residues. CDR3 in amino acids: CASSIDLGTGELFF. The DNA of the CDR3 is TGTGCCAGTAGTATAGATCTCGGCACCGGGGAGCTGTTTTTT.

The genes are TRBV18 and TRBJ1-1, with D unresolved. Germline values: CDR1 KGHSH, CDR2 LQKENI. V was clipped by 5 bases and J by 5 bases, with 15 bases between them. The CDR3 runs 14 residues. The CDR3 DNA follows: TGTGCCAGCTCATACCACAATACGGGGACTGAAGCTTTCTTT. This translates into CASSYHNTGTEAFF. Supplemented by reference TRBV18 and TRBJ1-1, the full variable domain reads NAGVMQNPRHLVRRRGQEARLRCSPMKGHSHVYWYRQLPEEGLKFMVYLQKENIIDESGMPKERFSAEFPKEGPSILRIQQVVRGDSAAYFCASSYHNTGTEAFFGQGTRLTVV.

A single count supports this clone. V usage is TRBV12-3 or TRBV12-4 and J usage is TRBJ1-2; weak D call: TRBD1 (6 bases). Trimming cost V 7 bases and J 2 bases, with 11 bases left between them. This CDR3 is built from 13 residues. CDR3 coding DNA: TGTGCCAGCACCTGGACAGCGAACTATGGCTACACCTTC. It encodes CASTWTANYGYTF.

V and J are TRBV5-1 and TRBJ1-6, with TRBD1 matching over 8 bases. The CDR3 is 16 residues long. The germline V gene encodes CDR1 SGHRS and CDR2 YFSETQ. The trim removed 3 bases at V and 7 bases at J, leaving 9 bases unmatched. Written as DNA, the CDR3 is TGCGCCAGCAGCTCACGACAGGGGCGCGACAATTCACCCCTCCACTTT. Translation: CASSSRQGRDNSPLHF.

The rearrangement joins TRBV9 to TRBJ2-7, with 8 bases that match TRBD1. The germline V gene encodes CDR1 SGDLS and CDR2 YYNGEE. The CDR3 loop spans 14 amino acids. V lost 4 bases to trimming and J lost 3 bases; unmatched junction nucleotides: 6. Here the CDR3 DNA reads TGTGCCAGCAGCCTCCGGGACAGGAACTACGAGCAGTACTTC. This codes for CASSLRDRNYEQYF.

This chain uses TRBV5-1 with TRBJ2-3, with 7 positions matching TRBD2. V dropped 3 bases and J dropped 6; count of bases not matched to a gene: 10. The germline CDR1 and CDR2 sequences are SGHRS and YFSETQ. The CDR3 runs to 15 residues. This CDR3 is CASSWVAGASDTQYF. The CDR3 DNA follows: TGCGCCAGCAGCTGGGTCGCGGGAGCTTCTGATACGCAGTATTTT.

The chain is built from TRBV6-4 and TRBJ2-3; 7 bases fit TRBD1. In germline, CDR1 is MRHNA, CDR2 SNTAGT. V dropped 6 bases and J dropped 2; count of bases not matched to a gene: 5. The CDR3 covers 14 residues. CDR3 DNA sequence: TGTGCCAGCAGCCGACAGGGTACCACAGATACGCAGTATTTT. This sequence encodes CASSRQGTTDTQYF.

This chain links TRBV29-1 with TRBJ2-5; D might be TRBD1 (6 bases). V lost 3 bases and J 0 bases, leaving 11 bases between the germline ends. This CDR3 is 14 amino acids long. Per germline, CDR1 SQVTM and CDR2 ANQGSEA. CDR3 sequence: CSVEPWTDQETQYF. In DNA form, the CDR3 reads TGCAGCGTTGAGCCTTGGACAGACCAAGAGACCCAGTACTTC.